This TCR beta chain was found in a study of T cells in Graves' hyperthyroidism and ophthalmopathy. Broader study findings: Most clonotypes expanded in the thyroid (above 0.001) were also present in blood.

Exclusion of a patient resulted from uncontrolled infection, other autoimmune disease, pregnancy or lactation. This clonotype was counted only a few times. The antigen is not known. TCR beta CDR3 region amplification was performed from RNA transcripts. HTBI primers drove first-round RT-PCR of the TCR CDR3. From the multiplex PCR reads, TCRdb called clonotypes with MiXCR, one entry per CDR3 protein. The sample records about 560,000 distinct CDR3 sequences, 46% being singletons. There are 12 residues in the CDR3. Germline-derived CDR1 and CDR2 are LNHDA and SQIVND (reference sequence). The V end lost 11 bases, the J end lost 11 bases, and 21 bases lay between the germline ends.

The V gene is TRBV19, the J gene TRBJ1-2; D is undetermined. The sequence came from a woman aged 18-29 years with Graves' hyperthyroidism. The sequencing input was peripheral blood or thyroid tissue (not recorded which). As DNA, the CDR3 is TGTGCCTGGAGTGGCACGGTGACACAATACACCTTC. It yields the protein CAWSGTVTQYTF.